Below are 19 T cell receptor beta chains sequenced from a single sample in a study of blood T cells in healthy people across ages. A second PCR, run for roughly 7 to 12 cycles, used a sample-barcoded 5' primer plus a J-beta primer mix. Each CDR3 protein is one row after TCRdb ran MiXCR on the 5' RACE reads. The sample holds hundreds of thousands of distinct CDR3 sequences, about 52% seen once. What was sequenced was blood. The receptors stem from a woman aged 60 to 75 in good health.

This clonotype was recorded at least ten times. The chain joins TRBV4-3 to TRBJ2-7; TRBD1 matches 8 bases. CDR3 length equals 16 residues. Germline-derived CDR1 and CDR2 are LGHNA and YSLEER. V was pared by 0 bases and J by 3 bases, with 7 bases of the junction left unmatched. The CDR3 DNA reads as TGCGCCAGCAGCCAAGATTGGGGACAGGCAAGCTACGAGCAGTACTTC. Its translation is CASSQDWGQASYEQYF.

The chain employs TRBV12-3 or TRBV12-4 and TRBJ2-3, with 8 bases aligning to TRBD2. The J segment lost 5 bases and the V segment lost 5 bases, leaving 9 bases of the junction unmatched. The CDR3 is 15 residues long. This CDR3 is CASSIQAGVGDTQYF. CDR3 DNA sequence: TGTGCCAGCAGTATACAAGCGGGAGTGGGAGATACGCAGTATTTT.

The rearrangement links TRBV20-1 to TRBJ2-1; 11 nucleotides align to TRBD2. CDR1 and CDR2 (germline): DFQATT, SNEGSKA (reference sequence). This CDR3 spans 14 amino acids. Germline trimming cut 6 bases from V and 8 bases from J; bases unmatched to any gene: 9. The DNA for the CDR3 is TGCAGTGCCCAACTAGCGGGAGTTGTACATGAGCAGTTCTTC. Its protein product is CSAQLAGVVHEQFF.

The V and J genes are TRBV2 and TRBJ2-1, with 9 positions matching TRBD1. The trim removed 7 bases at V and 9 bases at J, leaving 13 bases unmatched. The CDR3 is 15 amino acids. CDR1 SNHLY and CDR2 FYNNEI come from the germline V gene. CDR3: CASNELGQGGGEQFF. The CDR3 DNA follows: TGTGCCAGCAACGAGCTGGGACAGGGCGGGGGTGAGCAGTTCTTC.

The CDR3 is CATSDSDTPGANVLTF. The CDR3 DNA reads as TGTGCCACCAGTGATTCCGACACTCCCGGGGCCAACGTCCTGACTTTC. The chain has TRBV24-1 and TRBJ2-6; unclear D gene. Germline V gives CDR1 KGHDR, CDR2 SFDVKD. Deletions cut 2 bases from V and 4 bases from J, with 11 bases between. CDR3 size: 16 residues.

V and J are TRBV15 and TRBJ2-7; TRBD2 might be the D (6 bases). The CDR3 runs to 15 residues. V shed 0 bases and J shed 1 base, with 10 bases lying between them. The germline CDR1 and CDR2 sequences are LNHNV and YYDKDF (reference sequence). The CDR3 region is CATSRDEGRSYEQYF. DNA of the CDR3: TGTGCCACCAGCAGAGACGAAGGGAGGTCCTACGAGCAGTACTTC.

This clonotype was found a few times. The CDR3, as DNA: TGTGCCAGCAGCTTAGTAGTCTTATCCTACGAGCAGTACTTC. Translating it yields CASSLVVLSYEQYF. This rearrangement joins TRBV7-8 to TRBJ2-7; D gene uncertain. The germline V gene encodes CDR1 SGHVS and CDR2 FQNEAQ. The length of the CDR3 is 14 residues. Trimming pared 1 base from V and 1 base from J, leaving 8 bases between.

CDR3 sequence (DNA): TGTGCCAGCGGCTCCGTGGCGGGAGCACAGTACGAGCAGTACTTC. Translating gives CASGSVAGAQYEQYF. The chain couples TRBV28 to TRBJ2-7, with 7 nucleotides matching TRBD2. The ends lost 8 bases at V and 4 bases at J; junction bases unmatched: 14. CDR1 is MDHEN and CDR2 is SYDVKM in the germline V gene. The CDR3 consists of 15 residues.

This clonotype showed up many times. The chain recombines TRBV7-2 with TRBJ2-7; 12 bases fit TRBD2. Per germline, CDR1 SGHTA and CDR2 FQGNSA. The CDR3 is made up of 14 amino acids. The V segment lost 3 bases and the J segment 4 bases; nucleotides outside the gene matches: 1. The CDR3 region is CASSFLAGGYEQYF. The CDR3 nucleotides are TGTGCCAGCAGCTTCCTAGCGGGAGGGTACGAGCAGTACTTC.

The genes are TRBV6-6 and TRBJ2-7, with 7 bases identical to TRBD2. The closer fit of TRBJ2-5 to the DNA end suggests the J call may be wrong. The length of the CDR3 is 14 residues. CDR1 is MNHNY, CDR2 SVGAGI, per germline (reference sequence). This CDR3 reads CASSYGTIGETQYF. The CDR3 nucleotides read TGTGCCAGCAGTTACGGGACTATAGGAGAGACCCAGTACTTC.

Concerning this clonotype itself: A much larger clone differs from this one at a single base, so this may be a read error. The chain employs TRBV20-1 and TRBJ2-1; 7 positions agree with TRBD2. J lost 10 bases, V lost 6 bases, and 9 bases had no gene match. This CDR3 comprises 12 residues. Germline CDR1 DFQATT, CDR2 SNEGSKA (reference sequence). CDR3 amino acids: CSARDYNYEQFF. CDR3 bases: TGCAGTGCAAGGGACTACAACTACGAGCAGTTCTTC.

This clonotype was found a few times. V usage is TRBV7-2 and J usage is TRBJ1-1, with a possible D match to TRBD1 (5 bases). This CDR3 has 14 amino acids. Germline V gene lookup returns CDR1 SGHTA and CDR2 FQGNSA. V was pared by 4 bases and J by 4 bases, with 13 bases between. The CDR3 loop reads CASSSIRQLTEAFF. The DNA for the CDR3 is TGTGCCAGCAGCTCCATCAGACAGCTCACTGAAGCTTTCTTT.

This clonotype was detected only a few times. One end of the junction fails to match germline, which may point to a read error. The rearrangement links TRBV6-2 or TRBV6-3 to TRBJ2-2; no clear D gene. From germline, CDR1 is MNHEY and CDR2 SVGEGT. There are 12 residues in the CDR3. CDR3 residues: CASSYVAGELFF. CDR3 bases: TGCGCCAGCAGCTACGTAGCCGGGGAGCTGTTTTTT.

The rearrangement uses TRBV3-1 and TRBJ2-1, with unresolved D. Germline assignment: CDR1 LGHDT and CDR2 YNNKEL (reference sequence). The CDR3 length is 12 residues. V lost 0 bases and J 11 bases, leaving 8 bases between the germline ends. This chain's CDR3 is CASSQDERQQFF. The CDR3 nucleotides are TGTGCCAGCAGCCAAGACGAGCGCCAGCAGTTCTTC.

CDR3 sequence reads: CASSERGNQPQHF. The CDR3 DNA is TGTGCCAGCAGCGAAAGAGGCAATCAGCCCCAGCATTTT. V and J are TRBV9 and TRBJ1-5; D is unclear. The CDR3 consists of 13 residues. CDR1 is SGDLS, CDR2 YYNGEE, per germline. The ends were cut back, 3 bases at V and 2 bases at J, with 6 bases in the middle.

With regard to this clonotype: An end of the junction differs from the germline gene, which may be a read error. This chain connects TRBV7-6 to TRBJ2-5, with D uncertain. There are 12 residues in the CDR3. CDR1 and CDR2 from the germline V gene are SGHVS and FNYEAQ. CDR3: CAGSLVGETQYF. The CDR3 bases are TGTGCCGGCAGCTTAGTGGGAGAGACCCAGTACTTC.

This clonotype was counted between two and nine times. As DNA, the CDR3 is TGCAGTGCTAGGGGGCTGTTCGGGAATGAGCAGTTCTTC. It specifies CSARGLFGNEQFF. V and J are TRBV20-1 and TRBJ2-1; possibly TRBD1 for D (5 bases). CDR1 and CDR2 (germline): DFQATT, SNEGSKA (reference sequence). V lost 3 bases and J 7 bases, leaving 13 bases between the germline ends. The length of the CDR3 is 13 residues.

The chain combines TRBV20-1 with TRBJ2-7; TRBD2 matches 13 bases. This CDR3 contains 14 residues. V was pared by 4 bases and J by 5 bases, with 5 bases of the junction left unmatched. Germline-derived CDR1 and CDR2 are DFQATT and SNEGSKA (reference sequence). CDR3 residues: CSANPGTSGNEQYF. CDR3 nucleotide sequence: TGCAGTGCTAACCCCGGGACTAGCGGGAACGAGCAGTACTTC.

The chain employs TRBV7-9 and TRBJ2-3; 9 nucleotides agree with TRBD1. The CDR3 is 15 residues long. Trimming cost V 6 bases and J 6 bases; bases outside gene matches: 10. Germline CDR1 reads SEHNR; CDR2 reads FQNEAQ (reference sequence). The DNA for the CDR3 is TGTGCCAGCAGACCAGCCTGGACAGGGGCCGATACGCAGTATTTT. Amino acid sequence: CASRPAWTGADTQYF.